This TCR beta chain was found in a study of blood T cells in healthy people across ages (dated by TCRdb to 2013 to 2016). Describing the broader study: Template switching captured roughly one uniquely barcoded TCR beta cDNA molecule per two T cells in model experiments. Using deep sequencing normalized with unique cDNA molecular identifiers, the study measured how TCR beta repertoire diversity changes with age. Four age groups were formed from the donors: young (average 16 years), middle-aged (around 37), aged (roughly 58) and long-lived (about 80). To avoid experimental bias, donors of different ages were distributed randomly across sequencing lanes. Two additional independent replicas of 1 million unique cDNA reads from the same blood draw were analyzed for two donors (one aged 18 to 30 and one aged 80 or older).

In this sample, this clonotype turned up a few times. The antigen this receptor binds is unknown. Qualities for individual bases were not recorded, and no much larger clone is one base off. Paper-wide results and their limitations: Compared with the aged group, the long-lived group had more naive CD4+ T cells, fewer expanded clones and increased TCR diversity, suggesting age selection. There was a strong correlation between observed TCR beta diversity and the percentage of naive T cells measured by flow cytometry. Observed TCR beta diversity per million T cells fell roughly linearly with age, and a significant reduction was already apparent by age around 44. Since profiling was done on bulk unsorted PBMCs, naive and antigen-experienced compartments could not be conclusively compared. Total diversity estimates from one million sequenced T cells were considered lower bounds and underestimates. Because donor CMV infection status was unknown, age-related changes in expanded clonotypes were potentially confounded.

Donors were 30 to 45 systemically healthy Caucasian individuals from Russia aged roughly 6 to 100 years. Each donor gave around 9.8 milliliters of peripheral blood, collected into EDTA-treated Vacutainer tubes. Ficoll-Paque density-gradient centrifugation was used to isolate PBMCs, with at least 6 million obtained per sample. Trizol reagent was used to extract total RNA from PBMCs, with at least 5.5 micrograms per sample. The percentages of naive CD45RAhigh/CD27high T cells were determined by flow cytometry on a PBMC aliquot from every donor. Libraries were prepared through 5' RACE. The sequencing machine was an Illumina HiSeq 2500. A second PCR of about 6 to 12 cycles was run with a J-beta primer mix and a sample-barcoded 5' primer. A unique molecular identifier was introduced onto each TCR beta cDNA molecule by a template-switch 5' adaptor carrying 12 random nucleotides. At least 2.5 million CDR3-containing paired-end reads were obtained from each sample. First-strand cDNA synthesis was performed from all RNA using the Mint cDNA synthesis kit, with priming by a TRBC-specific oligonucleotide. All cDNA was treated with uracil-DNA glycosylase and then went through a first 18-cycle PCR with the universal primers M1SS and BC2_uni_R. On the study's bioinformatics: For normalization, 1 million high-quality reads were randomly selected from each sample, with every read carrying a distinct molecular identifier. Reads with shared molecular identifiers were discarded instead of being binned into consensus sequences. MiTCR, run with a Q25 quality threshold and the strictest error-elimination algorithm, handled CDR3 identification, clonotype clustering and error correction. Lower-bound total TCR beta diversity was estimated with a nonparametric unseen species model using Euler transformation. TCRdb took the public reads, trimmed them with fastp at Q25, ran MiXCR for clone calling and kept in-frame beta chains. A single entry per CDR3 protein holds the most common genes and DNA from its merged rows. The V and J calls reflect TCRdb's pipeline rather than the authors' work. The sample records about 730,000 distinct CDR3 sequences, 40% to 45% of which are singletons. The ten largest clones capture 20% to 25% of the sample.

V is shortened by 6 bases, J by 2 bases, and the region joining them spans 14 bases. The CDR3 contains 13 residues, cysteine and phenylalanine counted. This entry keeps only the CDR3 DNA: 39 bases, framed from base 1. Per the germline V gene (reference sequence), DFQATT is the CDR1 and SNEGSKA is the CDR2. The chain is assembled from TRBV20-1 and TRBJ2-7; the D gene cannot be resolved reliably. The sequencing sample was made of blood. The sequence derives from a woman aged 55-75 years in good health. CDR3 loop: CSAQRPGAYEQYF. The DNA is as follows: TGCAGTGCCCAACGACCCGGAGCCTACGAGCAGTACTTC.